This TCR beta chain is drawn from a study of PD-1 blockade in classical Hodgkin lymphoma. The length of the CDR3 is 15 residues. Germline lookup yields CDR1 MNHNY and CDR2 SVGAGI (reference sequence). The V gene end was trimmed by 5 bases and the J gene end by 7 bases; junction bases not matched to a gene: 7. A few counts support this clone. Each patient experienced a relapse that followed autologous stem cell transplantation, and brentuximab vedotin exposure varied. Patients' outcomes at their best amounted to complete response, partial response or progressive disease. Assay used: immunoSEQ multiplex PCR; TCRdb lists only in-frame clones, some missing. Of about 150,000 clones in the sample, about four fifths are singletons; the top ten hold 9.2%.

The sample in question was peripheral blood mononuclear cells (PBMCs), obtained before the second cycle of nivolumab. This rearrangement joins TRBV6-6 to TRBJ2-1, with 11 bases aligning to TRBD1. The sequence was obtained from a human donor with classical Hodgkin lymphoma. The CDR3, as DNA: TGTGCCAGCAGTCGGGACAGGGGGGGGTGGAATGAGCAGTTCTTC. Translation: CASSRDRGGWNEQFF.